Sequencing of this T cell receptor (beta chain) was carried out in a study of blood T cell repertoires in COVID-19. In the study overall: The analysed material was cDNA or gDNA that came from T cells, B-cell-depleted T cells, or PBMCs.

Assignments of participants to cohorts depended upon their own reported clinical history. J gave up 6 bases and V 3 bases, and 6 bases lay outside the gene matches. The CDR3 length is 15 residues. Germline values: CDR1 SGHTA, CDR2 FQGNSA. Per the original methods: For nucleated cells, counts were estimated from reference gene primer amplification. Produced via immunoSEQ multiplex PCR; TCRdb's table is partial and in-frame only. D and trimming were read from the DNA, whereas the V and J calls and clone size are those reported in that table. The sample has 350,000 to 550,000 clones, 70% to 90% seen once.

The chain uses TRBV7-2 and TRBJ2-5; 11 nucleotides match TRBD2. Sequencing was carried out using PBMCs or T cells enriched from blood (not recorded which). This TCR came from a woman between 18 and 29 years old with acute COVID-19. This chain's CDR3 is CASSFLAGGPQTQYF. The CDR3 region has the DNA TGTGCCAGCAGCTTTTTAGCGGGAGGGCCGCAGACCCAGTACTTC.